The source of this T cell receptor beta chain is a study of blood T cell repertoires in COVID-19. Study at large: Acute and convalescent COVID-19 specimens originated in the United States, Italy and Spain.

The authors' processing: Estimation of nucleated cell counts was performed using reference gene primer amplification. Repertoires were generated with immunoSEQ multiplex PCR, while TCRdb's copy carries only in-frame clones and drops some. V, J and clone size are taken as reported in that table, and D and trimming were inferred from the DNA itself. The sample carries tens of thousands of clones, more than 70% recorded once. The CDR3 totals 15 residues. V shed 4 bases and J 5 bases; nucleotides not matched to a gene: 6. Per germline, CDR1 SGHDT and CDR2 YYEEEE. Sequenced sample: peripheral blood. The V call is TRBV5-6, the J call TRBJ1-2, with TRBD1 matching over 12 bases. This TCR came from a woman over 75 with active COVID-19. This chain's CDR3 is CASSMGQGAVYGYTF. The CDR3 DNA reads TGTGCCAGCAGCATGGGACAGGGGGCGGTTTATGGCTACACCTTC.